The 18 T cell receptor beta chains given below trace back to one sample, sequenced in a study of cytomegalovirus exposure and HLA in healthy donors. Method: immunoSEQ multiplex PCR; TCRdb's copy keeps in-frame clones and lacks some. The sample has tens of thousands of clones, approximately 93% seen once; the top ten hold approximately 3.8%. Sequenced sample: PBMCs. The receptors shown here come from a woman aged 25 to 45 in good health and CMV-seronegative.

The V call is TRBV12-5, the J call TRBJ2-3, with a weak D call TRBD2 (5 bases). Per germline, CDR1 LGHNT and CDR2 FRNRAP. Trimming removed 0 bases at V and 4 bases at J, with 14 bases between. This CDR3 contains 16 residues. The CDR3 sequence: CASGLVWSGTPDTQYF. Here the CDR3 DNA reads TGTGCTAGTGGTTTGGTATGGAGCGGTACTCCAGATACGCAGTATTTT.

The CDR3 reads CASSLVLADTDTQYF. The CDR3 DNA reads as TGTGCCAGCAGCTTAGTACTCGCCGACACAGATACGCAGTATTTT. The rearrangement joins TRBV7-9 to TRBJ2-3, with D hard to call. Per germline, CDR1 SEHNR and CDR2 FQNEAQ (reference sequence). CDR3 size: 15 residues. With 1 base removed from V and 2 bases from J, the gap between germline ends came to 10 bases. The full variable domain, rest sourced from reference TRBV7-9 and TRBJ2-3, is DTGVSQNPRHKITKRGQNVTFRCDPISEHNRLYWYRQTLGQGPEFLTYFQNEAQLEKSRLLSDRFSAERPKGSFSTLEIQRTEQGDSAMYLCASSLVLADTDTQYFGPGTRLTVL.

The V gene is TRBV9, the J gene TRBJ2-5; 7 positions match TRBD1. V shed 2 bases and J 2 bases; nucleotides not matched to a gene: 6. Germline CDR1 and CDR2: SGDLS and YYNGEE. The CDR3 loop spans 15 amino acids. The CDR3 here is CASSVSPGGQETQYF. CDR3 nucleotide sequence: TGTGCCAGCAGCGTCTCCCCAGGGGGACAAGAGACCCAGTACTTC.

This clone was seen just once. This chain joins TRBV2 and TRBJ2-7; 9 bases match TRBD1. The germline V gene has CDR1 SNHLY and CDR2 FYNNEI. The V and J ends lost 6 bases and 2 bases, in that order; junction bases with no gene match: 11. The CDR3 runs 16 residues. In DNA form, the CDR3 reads TGTGCCAGCAGAGATACACTCCGGGACAGGGCCTACGAGCAGTACTTC. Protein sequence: CASRDTLRDRAYEQYF.

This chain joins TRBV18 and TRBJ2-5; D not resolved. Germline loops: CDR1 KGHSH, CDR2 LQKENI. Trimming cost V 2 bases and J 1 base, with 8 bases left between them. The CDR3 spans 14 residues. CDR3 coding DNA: TGTGCCAGCTCACCATGGCAGTCCCAAGAGACCCAGTACTTC. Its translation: CASSPWQSQETQYF.

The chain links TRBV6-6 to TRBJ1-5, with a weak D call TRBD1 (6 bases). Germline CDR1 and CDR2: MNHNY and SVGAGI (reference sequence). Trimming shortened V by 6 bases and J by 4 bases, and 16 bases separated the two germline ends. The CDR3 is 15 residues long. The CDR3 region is CASSIPQGPNQPQHF. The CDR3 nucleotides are TGTGCCAGCAGCATACCACAGGGCCCAAATCAGCCCCAGCATTTT.

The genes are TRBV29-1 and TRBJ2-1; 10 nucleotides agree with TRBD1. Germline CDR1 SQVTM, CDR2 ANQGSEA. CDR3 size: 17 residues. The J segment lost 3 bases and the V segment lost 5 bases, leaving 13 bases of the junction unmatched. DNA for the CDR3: TGCAGCGTTCGCGTCGGGACCGGGACAGGGGTCTACAATGAGCAGTTCTTC. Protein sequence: CSVRVGTGTGVYNEQFF.

CDR3 coding DNA: TGTGCCAGCAGTTCAGGATTCAATCAGCCCCAGCATTTT. Protein product: CASSSGFNQPQHF. This chain links TRBV6-5 with TRBJ1-5; D not certain. CDR3 length: 13 amino acids. CDR1 is MNHEY and CDR2 is SVGAGI in the germline V gene. V was clipped by 4 bases and J by 3 bases, with 7 bases between them.

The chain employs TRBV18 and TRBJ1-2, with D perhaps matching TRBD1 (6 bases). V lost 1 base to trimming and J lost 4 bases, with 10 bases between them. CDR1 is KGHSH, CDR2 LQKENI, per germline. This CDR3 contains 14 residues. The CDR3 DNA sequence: TGTGCCAGCTCACCACAGGACAGTGGCTATGGCTACACCTTC. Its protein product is CASSPQDSGYGYTF.

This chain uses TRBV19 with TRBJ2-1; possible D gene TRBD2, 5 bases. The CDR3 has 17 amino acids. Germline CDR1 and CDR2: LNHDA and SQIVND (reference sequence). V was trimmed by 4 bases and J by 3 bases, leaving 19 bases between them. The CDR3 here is CASSTSRGAVNYNEQFF. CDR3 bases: TGTGCCAGTAGTACATCCCGGGGAGCGGTCAACTACAATGAGCAGTTCTTC. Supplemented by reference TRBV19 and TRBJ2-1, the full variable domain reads DGGITQSPKYLFRKEGQNVTLSCEQNLNHDAMYWYRQDPGQGLRLIYYSQIVNDFQKGDIAEGYSVSREKKESFPLTVTSAQKNPTAFYLCASSTSRGAVNYNEQFFGPGTRLTVL.

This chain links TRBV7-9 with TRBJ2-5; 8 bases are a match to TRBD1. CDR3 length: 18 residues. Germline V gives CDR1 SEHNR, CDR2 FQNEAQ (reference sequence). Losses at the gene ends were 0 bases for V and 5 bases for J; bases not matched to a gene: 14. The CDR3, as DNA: TGTGCCAGCAGCTTAGCGGGGAGTCCAGGGGGCGAAGGGGAGACCCAGTACTTC. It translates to CASSLAGSPGGEGETQYF.

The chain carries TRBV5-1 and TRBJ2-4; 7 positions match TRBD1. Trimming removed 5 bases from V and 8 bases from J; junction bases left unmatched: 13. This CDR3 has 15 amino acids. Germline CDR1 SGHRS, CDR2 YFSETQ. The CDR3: CASRLGQAAEDIQYF. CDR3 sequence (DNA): TGCGCCAGCAGACTCGGACAGGCCGCGGAGGACATTCAGTACTTC.

The CDR3 loop reads CSGVGQVQSEQYF. Written as DNA, the CDR3 is TGCAGCGGGGTGGGGCAGGTCCAGTCCGAGCAGTACTTC. The chain combines TRBV29-1 with TRBJ2-7; a weak D match, TRBD1 (5 bases). Trimming took off 7 bases at V and 6 bases at J, with 19 bases between the two ends. This CDR3 comprises 13 residues. CDR1 is SQVTM and CDR2 is ANQGSEA in the germline V gene.

This chain's CDR3 is CASSQVPRGGVGRQYF. The CDR3 DNA follows: TGCGCCAGCAGCCAAGTTCCGCGGGGGGGAGTAGGGAGGCAGTACTTC. The V gene is TRBV4-3, the J gene TRBJ2-7; 9 nucleotides agree with TRBD2. Looked up from germline, CDR1 is LGHNA and CDR2 is YSLEER. With V trimmed by 1 base and J by 9 bases, 13 bases remained unmatched. CDR3 length: 16 amino acids.

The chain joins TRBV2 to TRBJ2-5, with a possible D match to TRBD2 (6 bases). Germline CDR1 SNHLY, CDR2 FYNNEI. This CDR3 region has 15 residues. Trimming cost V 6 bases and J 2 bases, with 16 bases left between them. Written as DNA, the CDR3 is TGTGCCAGCAGGAACCGGGACTCACCACAAGAGACCCAGTACTTC. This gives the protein CASRNRDSPQETQYF.

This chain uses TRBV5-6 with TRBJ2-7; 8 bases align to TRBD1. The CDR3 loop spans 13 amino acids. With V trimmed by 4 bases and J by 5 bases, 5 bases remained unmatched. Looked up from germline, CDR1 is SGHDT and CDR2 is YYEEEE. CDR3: CASSRTGTHEQYF. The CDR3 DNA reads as TGTGCCAGCAGCCGGACAGGGACTCACGAGCAGTACTTC. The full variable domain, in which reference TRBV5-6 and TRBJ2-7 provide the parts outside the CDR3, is DAGVTQSPTHLIKTRGQQVTLRCSPKSGHDTVSWYQQALGQGPQFIFQYYEEEERQRGNFPDRFSGHQFPNYSSELNVNALLLGDSALYLCASSRTGTHEQYFGPGTRLTVT.

CDR3 protein: CATSYGTQGSGNTIYF. The CDR3 DNA follows: TGTGCCACCTCGTACGGGACTCAAGGATCCGGAAACACCATATATTTT. V usage is TRBV28 and J usage is TRBJ1-3, with a possible D match to TRBD1 (5 bases). This CDR3 region has 16 residues. Germline loops: CDR1 MDHEN, CDR2 SYDVKM. Trimming stripped 10 bases from V and 4 bases from J, with 23 bases between. Full variable domain (remainder filled in from reference TRBV28 and TRBJ1-3): DVKVTQSSRYLVKRTGEKVFLECVQDMDHENMFWYRQDPGLGLRLIYFSYDVKMKEKGDIPEGYSVSREKKERFSLILESASTNQTSMYLCATSYGTQGSGNTIYFGEGSWLTVV.

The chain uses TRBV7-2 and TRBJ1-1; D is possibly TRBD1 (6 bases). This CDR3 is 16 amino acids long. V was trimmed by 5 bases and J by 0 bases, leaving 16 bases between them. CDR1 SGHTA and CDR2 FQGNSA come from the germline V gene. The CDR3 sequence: CASSNRLDRMNTEAFF. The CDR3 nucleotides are TGTGCCAGCAGCAACCGGTTAGACAGGATGAACACTGAAGCTTTCTTT. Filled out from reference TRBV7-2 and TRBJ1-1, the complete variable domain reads GAGVSQSPSNKVTEKGKDVELRCDPISGHTALYWYRQSLGQGLEFLIYFQGNSAPDKSGLPSDRFSAERTGGSVSTLTIQRTQQEDSAVYLCASSNRLDRMNTEAFFGQGTRLTVV.